The 29 T cell receptor beta chains listed next were all sequenced from one sample in a study of blood T cell repertoires in COVID-19. Generated by immunoSEQ multiplex PCR, the TCRdb table keeps only in-frame clones and is missing some. Of over 130,000 clones listed, over 65% are singletons. The specimen sequenced was peripheral blood. These receptors were taken from an older man with acute or convalescent COVID-19.

V usage is TRBV3-1 (or the pseudogene TRBV3-2) and J usage is TRBJ2-7, with D tentatively TRBD2 (5 bases). The CDR3 has 14 amino acids. Trimming left V 3 bases short and J 3 bases short, with 12 bases between. Germline lookup yields CDR1 LGHDT and CDR2 YNNKEL (reference sequence). For the CDR3, the DNA is TGTGCCAGCAGCCATACCTACGGGGACTACGAGCAGTACTTC. The encoded protein is CASSHTYGDYEQYF.

This chain links TRBV28 with TRBJ2-7, with 7 bases matching TRBD1. The V gene end was trimmed by 3 bases and the J gene end by 6 bases; junction bases not matched to a gene: 11. The CDR3 is 15 amino acids. Germline lookup yields CDR1 MDHEN and CDR2 SYDVKM. The CDR3 DNA is TGTGCCAGCAGTTTCAATCTCGGCAGGGGGTCCGAGCAGTACTTC. Encoded protein: CASSFNLGRGSEQYF.

The CDR3 region is CASSQPYSSGNTIYF. The CDR3 nucleotides are TGTGCCAGCAGCCAACCCTACAGCTCTGGAAACACCATATATTTT. The chain links TRBV3-1 (or the pseudogene TRBV3-2) to TRBJ1-3, with unresolved D. CDR3 length equals 15 residues. Trimming removed 2 bases from V and 0 bases from J, with 8 bases in between. Looked up from germline, CDR1 is LGHDT and CDR2 is YNNKEL (reference sequence).

The chain couples TRBV6-1 to TRBJ1-5; D gene ambiguous. Germline assignment: CDR1 MNHNS and CDR2 SASEGT. The ends were cut back, 0 bases at V and 7 bases at J, with 4 bases in the middle. This CDR3 has 12 residues. CDR3 amino acids: CASSEARQPQHF. The CDR3 DNA reads TGTGCCAGCAGTGAAGCCAGGCAGCCCCAGCATTTT.

In this sample, this clone turned up once. The chain is built from TRBV5-1 and TRBJ2-7, with TRBD1 matching 9 bases. The germline V gene encodes CDR1 SGHRS and CDR2 YFSETQ. With V trimmed by 3 bases and J by 2 bases, 9 bases remained unmatched. This CDR3 spans 16 amino acids. The CDR3 sequence: CASSSTPGQGTYEQYF. The DNA for the CDR3 is TGCGCCAGCAGCTCCACCCCGGGACAGGGTACCTACGAGCAGTACTTC. Based on the CDR3 plus reference TRBV5-1 and TRBJ2-7, the full variable domain is KAGVTQTPRYLIKTRGQQVTLSCSPISGHRSVSWYQQTPGQGLQFLFEYFSETQRNKGNFPGRFSGRQFSNSRSEMNVSTLELGDSALYLCASSSTPGQGTYEQYFGPGTRLTVT.

The chain carries TRBV19 and TRBJ2-3; TRBD2 matches at 8 bases. V trimming: 3 bases; J trimming: 1 base; junction bases outside the gene matches: 9. The CDR3 sequence is 17 residues long. Germline loops: CDR1 LNHDA, CDR2 SQIVND (reference sequence). The CDR3 here is CASSMSAGGPRTDTQYF. The CDR3 nucleotides are TGTGCCAGTAGTATGTCGGCGGGGGGACCCCGCACAGATACGCAGTATTTT.

The V call is TRBV11-2, the J call TRBJ2-1, with 8 bases lining up with TRBD1. Germline V gene lookup returns CDR1 SGHAT and CDR2 FQNNGV. V shed 6 bases and J 8 bases; nucleotides not matched to a gene: 12. The CDR3 is made up of 15 amino acids. The CDR3 sequence: CASSLYRGAVDEQFF. As DNA, the CDR3 is TGTGCCAGCAGTTTATACAGGGGGGCCGTAGATGAGCAGTTCTTC. Looking up the rest from reference TRBV11-2 and TRBJ2-1 gives the full variable domain: EAGVAQSPRYKIIEKRQSVAFWCNPISGHATLYWYQQILGQGPKLLIQFQNNGVVDDSQLPKDRFSAERLKGVDSTLKIQPAKLEDSAVYLCASSLYRGAVDEQFFGPGTRLTVL.

The chain links TRBV5-1 to TRBJ2-5, with a possible D match to TRBD1 (6 bases). Between the trimmed V and J ends, which lost 4 bases and 5 bases, there was a span of 9 bases. Germline V lookup: CDR1 SGHRS, CDR2 YFSETQ. The CDR3 covers 12 residues. The CDR3 spells CASSGQGETQYF. DNA of the CDR3: TGCGCCAGCAGCGGGCAGGGGGAGACCCAGTACTTC.

The CDR3 nucleotides read TGCGCCAGCAGCTTGGCCGGGTCTCTCCCAGATACGCAGTATTTT. It yields the protein CASSLAGSLPDTQYF. V and J are TRBV5-1 and TRBJ2-3; unclear D gene. The V end was cut by 0 bases, the J end by 4 bases, with 12 bases between. The CDR3 loop spans 15 amino acids. CDR1 and CDR2 (germline): SGHRS, YFSETQ.

This clone has just a few counts. The chain carries TRBV7-8 and TRBJ2-1, with D maybe TRBD2 (6 bases). V was shortened by 5 bases and J by 9 bases, with 20 bases between the two germline ends. Germline V lookup: CDR1 SGHVS, CDR2 FQNEAQ. CDR3 length equals 15 residues. Written as DNA, the CDR3 is TGTGCCAGCAGCCCCACCTCGGGACTGAGTGGTGAGCAGTTCTTC. Protein: CASSPTSGLSGEQFF.

The V and J genes are TRBV18 and TRBJ1-2, with 7 bases identical to TRBD1. Germline V lookup: CDR1 KGHSH, CDR2 LQKENI. The junction had 1 base not matched to a gene; V was cut back by 2 bases and J by 4 bases. CDR3 length: 13 amino acids. The CDR3 DNA follows: TGTGCCAGCTCACCAGCAGGGGGCTATGGCTACACCTTC. Translating gives CASSPAGGYGYTF.

The J gene is TRBJ2-7, the V gene TRBV21-1; the table's D call, TRBD1, was not checked against the DNA. TRBV21-1 is tagged as a pseudogene. The CDR3 extends over 17 amino acids. CDR3 nucleotides: TGTGCCAGCAGCAAAACCCGCAGAACCACCAATCCGTACGAGCAGTACTTC. It yields the protein CASSKTRRTTNPYEQYF.

As regards this clone: Other DNA sequences in this sample translate to the same CDR3. This chain connects TRBV28 to TRBJ2-5, with 9 positions matching TRBD1. This CDR3 comprises 13 residues. CDR1 is MDHEN, CDR2 SYDVKM, per germline. Unmatched junction bases numbered 1, after V lost 4 bases and J lost 4 bases. The CDR3 region has the DNA TGTGCCAGCAGTTCGGGACAGGGAGAGACCCAGTACTTC. Translated, it gives CASSSGQGETQYF.

This rearrangement joins TRBV5-1 to TRBJ1-3; D remains ambiguous. The CDR3 covers 14 residues. Looked up from germline, CDR1 is SGHRS and CDR2 is YFSETQ. V dropped 4 bases and J dropped 1 base, with 9 bases sitting between them. The CDR3: CASSPRGSGNTIYF. The DNA for the CDR3 is TGCGCCAGCAGCCCCAGAGGTTCTGGAAACACCATATATTTT. The entire variable domain, with the rest obtained from reference TRBV5-1 and TRBJ1-3, is as follows: KAGVTQTPRYLIKTRGQQVTLSCSPISGHRSVSWYQQTPGQGLQFLFEYFSETQRNKGNFPGRFSGRQFSNSRSEMNVSTLELGDSALYLCASSPRGSGNTIYFGEGSWLTVV.

The J gene is TRBJ1-4, the V gene TRBV15, with 8 bases identical to TRBD1. Germline V lookup: CDR1 LNHNV, CDR2 YYDKDF (reference sequence). V dropped 5 bases and J dropped 8; count of bases not matched to a gene: 10. The CDR3 is made up of 15 amino acids. For the CDR3, the DNA is TGTGCCACCAGCGGCCTCGGACAGGGAAACGAAAAACTGTTTTTT. Its translation: CATSGLGQGNEKLFF.

The rearrangement uses TRBV28 and TRBJ1-3; D gene uncertain. CDR3 length: 13 residues. Between the trimmed V and J ends, which lost 7 bases and 0 bases, there was a span of 7 bases. Germline CDR1 and CDR2: MDHEN and SYDVKM. CDR3 sequence (DNA): TGTGCCAGCAACACAGTCTCTGGAAACACCATATATTTT. It codes for CASNTVSGNTIYF.

This chain joins TRBV4-1 and TRBJ2-7, with 10 bases identical to TRBD2. The V gene's germline CDR1 is MGHRA and CDR2 YSYEKL. Trimming cost V 0 bases and J 1 base; bases outside gene matches: 6. This CDR3 spans 17 amino acids. The CDR3 loop is CASSQDWLAGDSYEQYF. The CDR3 region has the DNA TGCGCCAGCAGCCAAGATTGGCTAGCGGGGGATTCCTACGAGCAGTACTTC.

This clone has a handful of counts. The chain joins TRBV4-1 to TRBJ2-1; possibly TRBD2 for D (6 bases). This CDR3 has 17 residues. Trimming removed 0 bases from V and 0 bases from J, with 12 bases in between. CDR1 and CDR2 from the germline V gene are MGHRA and YSYEKL. CDR3 protein: CASSQEVEGSSYNEQFF. DNA of the CDR3: TGCGCCAGCAGCCAAGAGGTGGAGGGTTCCTCCTACAATGAGCAGTTCTTC.

This clone is a singleton in its sample. This sequence joins TRBV5-6 and TRBJ1-3; D is perhaps TRBD1 (5 bases). The CDR3 spans 16 residues. The V and J ends lost 4 bases and 2 bases respectively, with 16 bases between them. Per the germline V gene, CDR1 is SGHDT and CDR2 is YYEEEE. The CDR3 region is CASSRVRDNAGNTIYF. CDR3 nucleotide sequence: TGTGCCAGCAGCCGGGTCAGGGATAATGCTGGAAACACCATATATTTT.

The chain employs TRBV5-6 and TRBJ2-3; the D gene is possibly TRBD2 (5 bases). The germline CDR1 and CDR2 sequences are SGHDT and YYEEEE. Trimming shortened V by 1 base and J by 3 bases, and 9 bases separated the two germline ends. The CDR3 runs 14 residues. The CDR3 spells CASSLFRGTDTQYF. In nucleotides, the CDR3 is TGTGCCAGCAGCTTGTTCCGGGGAACAGATACGCAGTATTTT.

The CDR3 is CASTPRPGELFF. The CDR3 DNA sequence: TGTGCCAGCACCCCGCGGCCCGGGGAGCTGTTTTTT. The J gene is TRBJ2-2, the V gene TRBV7-8; D remains unclear. The CDR3 runs 12 residues. The V gene's germline CDR1 is SGHVS and CDR2 FQNEAQ. V lost 7 bases, J lost 6 bases, and 9 bases lay in between.

V gene TRBV19 combines with J gene TRBJ1-5; D is ambiguous. The germline V gene has CDR1 LNHDA and CDR2 SQIVND (reference sequence). V lost 6 bases to trimming and J lost 1 base, with 16 bases between them. This CDR3 has 16 amino acids. This chain's CDR3 is CASRRTAGKSNQPQHF. For the CDR3, the DNA is TGTGCCAGTAGGCGAACAGCCGGGAAAAGCAATCAGCCCCAGCATTTT.

The chain is built from TRBV5-1 and TRBJ2-5; 7 nucleotides align to TRBD2. The V and J ends lost 4 bases and 2 bases, in that order; junction bases with no gene match: 5. This CDR3 comprises 14 residues. Germline V gene data show CDR1 as SGHRS and CDR2 as YFSETQ. The DNA of the CDR3 is TGCGCCAGCAGCCCCCCGGGAGGTCAAGAGACCCAGTACTTC. Amino acid sequence: CASSPPGGQETQYF.

This clone was seen a handful of times. The rearrangement uses TRBV5-1 and TRBJ2-3; TRBD1 aligns across 7 bases. This CDR3 spans 14 amino acids. Germline lookup yields CDR1 SGHRS and CDR2 YFSETQ. Germline trimming cut 8 bases from V and 1 base from J; bases unmatched to any gene: 7. This CDR3 reads CASSTGSGTDTQYF. DNA of the CDR3: TGCGCCAGTTCGACAGGGTCTGGCACAGATACGCAGTATTTT. Drawing the rest from reference TRBV5-1 and TRBJ2-3, the complete variable domain is KAGVTQTPRYLIKTRGQQVTLSCSPISGHRSVSWYQQTPGQGLQFLFEYFSETQRNKGNFPGRFSGRQFSNSRSEMNVSTLELGDSALYLCASSTGSGTDTQYFGPGTRLTVL.

Note on this clone: This CDR3 is also generated by other DNA sequences in the sample. The chain has TRBV6-6 and TRBJ1-3; D may be TRBD1 (6 bases). This CDR3 has 14 amino acids. Germline loops: CDR1 MNHNY, CDR2 SVGAGI (reference sequence). V dropped 6 bases and J dropped 4 bases, with 13 bases sitting between them. CDR3 nucleotides: TGTGCCAGCAGCGGGGGGGGGCCCGGAAACACCATATATTTT. Amino acids: CASSGGGPGNTIYF.

The chain links TRBV29-1 to TRBJ1-1, with 8 bases lining up with TRBD1. V trimming: 3 bases; J trimming: 10 bases; junction bases outside the gene matches: 10. Germline V gives CDR1 SQVTM, CDR2 ANQGSEA. The CDR3 has 13 residues. The CDR3 sequence: CSVEIRQGAGAFF. The CDR3 DNA is TGCAGCGTTGAGATCCGGCAGGGGGCCGGAGCTTTCTTT.

The chain employs TRBV11-3 and TRBJ2-2; a weak D match, TRBD2 (6 bases). CDR1 and CDR2 from the germline V gene are SGHNT and YENEEA. Trimming pared 1 base from V and 2 bases from J, leaving 8 bases between. The CDR3 has 15 amino acids. The CDR3 DNA reads TGTGCCAGCAGCTTAGGGGGACTCAACACCGGGGAGCTGTTTTTT. Translation: CASSLGGLNTGELFF.

This sequence joins TRBV20-1 and TRBJ2-5; unclear D gene. The ends were cut back, 1 base at V and 6 bases at J, with 6 bases in the middle. The CDR3 spans 11 residues. CDR1 is DFQATT, CDR2 SNEGSKA, per germline (reference sequence). CDR3 sequence: CSARGGQTQYF. CDR3 nucleotides: TGCAGTGCTAGAGGTGGCCAGACCCAGTACTTC.

The chain combines TRBV5-4 with TRBJ2-5; the D is unclear. The CDR3 runs 12 residues. Trimming left V 3 bases short and J 7 bases short, with 10 bases between. In germline, CDR1 is SGHNT, CDR2 YYREEE (reference sequence). As DNA, the CDR3 is TGTGCCAGCAGCTACCCCACGCGGACCCAGTACTTC. Translation gives CASSYPTRTQYF.